Below, one TCR beta chain is given with its context. Its target is not known. Per the germline V gene, CDR1 is LGHNA and CDR2 is YNFKEQ. The CDR3 length is 16 residues. The ends lost 1 base at V and 2 bases at J; junction bases unmatched: 2. This entry belongs to a study of T-cell reconstitution after alpha-beta-depleted transplantation in children. TCRbeta library preparation incorporated unique molecular identifiers. TCRdb analysed the PCR reads with MiXCR anew, one entry per CDR3 protein. The table shows over 400,000 distinct CDR3 sequences, with over 40% occurring only once. Overall study results and limits: Several hundred rapidly expanded clones from non-depleted graft cells reportedly supplied alpha-beta T cells about two months post-transplant. A year post-transplant, T-cell counts and diversity derived mostly from newly produced T cells.

The TCR was taken from a girl aged 2 to 9 with aplastic anemia, due to receive a stem cell transplant. The sample in question was PBMCs, obtained before TCRalphabeta/CD19-depleted stem cell transplant. The chain has TRBV4-2 and TRBJ2-1; 10 nucleotides line up with TRBD2. The CDR3 region is CASSQALAGAYNEQFF. The CDR3 bases are TGTGCCAGCAGCCAAGCTCTAGCGGGAGCCTACAATGAGCAGTTCTTC.